This T cell receptor (beta chain) emerged from a study of cytomegalovirus exposure and HLA in healthy donors. Findings and caveats of the study: The presence/absence work took it that sequencing depth was about the same across donors.

Notes on this clone: Its target is not known.

The study ran its PCR with 60 Vbeta and 13 Jbeta primers. The authors' processing: Later, 80 million or so unique TCR beta chains were counted in an analysis, and roughly 10 million of them were shared. The protocol was immunoSEQ multiplex PCR, while the TCRdb copy is restricted to in-frame clones and leaves out a portion. The V and J calls and the clone size are those of that table, but D and trimming were determined from the DNA. This repertoire shows about 150,000 clones, around 75% found once; its top ten account for roughly 7.1%. This CDR3 region has 12 residues. The trim removed 3 bases at V and 8 bases at J, leaving 2 bases unmatched. The germline V gene encodes CDR1 SGHDN and CDR2 FVKESK.

The sequenced sample was PBMCs. The rearrangement joins TRBV14 to TRBJ1-1; 8 bases line up with TRBD1. The TCR sequence derives from a man aged 25-45 years in good health and CMV-seropositive. The CDR3 reads CASSQWTGEAFF. The CDR3 DNA reads as TGTGCCAGCAGCCAGTGGACAGGGGAAGCTTTCTTT.